Sequencing of this TCR beta chain was carried out in a study of shared clonotypes between healthy human individuals. Findings and limits, study-wide: Sampling included only blood; tissue repertoires likely differ.

Those who donated were healthy HIV-negative adults, with no recent acute infections or vaccinations reported. CDR1 is MDHEN and CDR2 is SYDVKM in the germline V gene. The V segment lost 3 bases and the J segment 5 bases; nucleotides outside the gene matches: 10. The CDR3 contains 15 residues. Libraries were prepared by immunoSEQ multiplex PCR; TCRdb keeps only in-frame clonotypes and omits some of them. The repertoire holds more than 1.2 million clones, with 98% to 99% as singletons. A remark on this clone: Its antigen remains unidentified.

The TCR sequence derives from a young man in good health. Sequenced material: naive CD4+ T cells sorted from blood. As for subset: CD45RA+ positively selected. The V gene is TRBV28, the J gene TRBJ2-7; 7 bases align to TRBD1. The CDR3 here is CASSFGAGGSHEQYF. CDR3 sequence (DNA): TGTGCCAGCAGTTTTGGGGCAGGGGGTTCCCACGAGCAGTACTTC.